These 28 T cell receptor beta chains were all obtained from the same sample, sequenced in a study of somatic mutations in cytotoxic T cells in rheumatoid arthritis. Produced via immunoSEQ multiplex PCR; TCRdb's table is partial and in-frame only. This sample has about 21,000 clones, with about four fifths found just once. Sequencing was done on a sample of CD8+ T cells sorted from blood. Every receptor here comes from a man between 18 and 29 years old with rheumatoid arthritis.

V is TRBV6-1 and J is TRBJ2-1, with unresolved D. This CDR3 has 13 amino acids. V was shortened by 0 bases and J by 14 bases, with 14 bases between the two germline ends. CDR1 and CDR2 (germline): MNHNS, SASEGT. The CDR3 protein is CASSEAPDHLEFF. In DNA, the CDR3 is TGTGCCAGCAGTGAAGCGCCCGACCACCTAGAGTTCTTC.

The V gene is TRBV27, the J gene TRBJ1-5, with TRBD1 as a possible D gene (5 bases). Per the germline V gene, CDR1 is MNHEY and CDR2 is SMNVEV (reference sequence). Trimming removed 5 bases from V and 7 bases from J, with 15 bases in between. The CDR3 contains 14 residues. CDR3 in DNA: TGTGCCAGCAGTCTTCCGGGGGTTGGGCAGCCCCAGCATTTT. Translation: CASSLPGVGQPQHF.

This clone was recorded once. V and J are TRBV5-1 and TRBJ2-7; D not resolved. The V gene lost 0 bases and the J gene lost 0 bases, with 7 bases spanning the gap. There are 14 residues in the CDR3. In germline, CDR1 is SGHRS, CDR2 YFSETQ. The chain's CDR3 is CASSLEGRSYEQYF. The CDR3 DNA is TGCGCCAGCAGCTTGGAAGGCCGCTCCTACGAGCAGTACTTC. The full variable domain, completed using reference TRBV5-1 and TRBJ2-7, is KAGVTQTPRYLIKTRGQQVTLSCSPISGHRSVSWYQQTPGQGLQFLFEYFSETQRNKGNFPGRFSGRQFSNSRSEMNVSTLELGDSALYLCASSLEGRSYEQYFGPGTRLTVT.

This rearrangement joins TRBV4-3 to TRBJ2-7, with 7 bases that match TRBD1. In germline, CDR1 is LGHNA, CDR2 YSLEER. CDR3 length equals 14 residues. With V trimmed by 5 bases and J by 5 bases, 9 bases remained unmatched. The CDR3 sequence is CASSFRTGLDEQYF. CDR3 DNA: TGCGCCAGCAGCTTCCGGACAGGTTTGGACGAGCAGTACTTC.

V usage is TRBV9 and J usage is TRBJ1-1; 9 nucleotides match TRBD1. In germline, CDR1 is SGDLS, CDR2 YYNGEE. The junction had 7 bases not matched to a gene; V was cut back by 3 bases and J by 1 base. The CDR3 runs to 16 residues. CDR3: CASSANRGLANTEAFF. The DNA for the CDR3 is TGTGCCAGCAGCGCCAACAGGGGGCTGGCGAACACTGAAGCTTTCTTT.

This rearrangement joins TRBV6-5 to TRBJ1-5; D remains unclear. The CDR3 contains 13 residues. V was pared by 6 bases and J by 7 bases, with 13 bases between. The germline gives CDR1 MNHEY, CDR2 SVGAGI. As DNA, the CDR3 is TGTGCCAGCAGCTCAACATGGAGCCAGCCCCAGCATTTT. Translation gives CASSSTWSQPQHF.

V gene TRBV5-1 combines with J gene TRBJ1-1, with 9 bases aligning to TRBD1. This CDR3 comprises 17 residues. The V gene end was trimmed by 7 bases and the J gene end by 1 base; junction bases not matched to a gene: 14. Germline assignment: CDR1 SGHRS and CDR2 YFSETQ. CDR3 nucleotides: TGCGCCAGCTCCTGGACAGGGGCTGGCTATGGGAACACTGAAGCTTTCTTT. Its protein product is CASSWTGAGYGNTEAFF. The variable domain in full, with the rest retrieved from reference TRBV5-1 and TRBJ1-1, is KAGVTQTPRYLIKTRGQQVTLSCSPISGHRSVSWYQQTPGQGLQFLFEYFSETQRNKGNFPGRFSGRQFSNSRSEMNVSTLELGDSALYLCASSWTGAGYGNTEAFFGQGTRLTVV.

The chain couples TRBV28 to TRBJ1-1; a possible D gene is TRBD1 (5 bases). The CDR3 sequence is 14 residues long. V was clipped by 3 bases and J by 1 base, with 9 bases between them. From germline, CDR1 is MDHEN and CDR2 SYDVKM. DNA of the CDR3: TGTGCCAGCAGTTTTGGGGCGGGGAACACTGAAGCTTTCTTT. Its protein product is CASSFGAGNTEAFF.

V is TRBV11-2 and J is TRBJ2-5; 7 bases line up with TRBD1. The tail of the sequence fits TRBJ2-7 better, so the J call may be wrong. There are 15 residues in the CDR3. Germline V gene lookup returns CDR1 SGHAT and CDR2 FQNNGV. The CDR3 sequence: CASSLVLGQHYEQYF. CDR3 DNA sequence: TGTGCCAGCAGCTTAGTGCTGGGACAGCACTACGAGCAGTACTTC.

This chain joins TRBV29-1 and TRBJ1-1; D is uncertain. The V gene's germline CDR1 is SQVTM and CDR2 ANQGSEA. V lost 4 bases and J 1 base, leaving 16 bases between the germline ends. The CDR3 length is 15 residues. The CDR3 coding sequence is TGCAGCGTTGCAGGTCTGACTTTGGGGAACACTGAAGCTTTCTTT. This translates into CSVAGLTLGNTEAFF.

This chain links TRBV14 with TRBJ1-4, with D possibly TRBD1 on 5 matching bases. The CDR3 extends over 15 amino acids. V was shortened by 0 bases and J by 7 bases, with 12 bases between the two germline ends. Germline CDR1 SGHDN, CDR2 FVKESK. In DNA form, the CDR3 reads TGTGCCAGCAGCCAAGAGGATGCCGGGGGTGAAAAACTGTTTTTT. It translates to CASSQEDAGGEKLFF. Supplemented by reference TRBV14 and TRBJ1-4, the full variable domain reads EAGVTQFPSHSVIEKGQTVTLRCDPISGHDNLYWYRRVMGKEIKFLLHFVKESKQDESGMPNNRFLAERTGGTYSTLKVQPAELEDSGVYFCASSQEDAGGEKLFFGSGTQLSVL.

This clone was recorded once. CDR3: CASSLVGAGQPQHF. As DNA, the CDR3 is TGTGCCAGCAGCTTAGTGGGGGCGGGTCAGCCCCAGCATTTT. The genes are TRBV11-2 and TRBJ1-5; TRBD1 is a possible D gene (6 bases). The CDR3 totals 14 residues. Trimming removed 1 base at V and 6 bases at J, with 10 bases between. Germline V gene sequence: CDR1 SGHAT, CDR2 FQNNGV.

The chain recombines TRBV30 with TRBJ2-7; D is possibly TRBD2 (6 bases). The germline V gene encodes CDR1 GTSNPN and CDR2 SVGIG (reference sequence). The CDR3 sequence is 13 residues long. Between the trimmed V and J ends, which lost 4 bases and 2 bases, there was a span of 12 bases. CDR3 residues: CAWTPGGAYEQYF. Written as DNA, the CDR3 is TGTGCCTGGACCCCCGGGGGAGCCTACGAGCAGTACTTC.

This clone has just one count. The chain employs TRBV28 and TRBJ2-1; 9 nucleotides line up with TRBD2. This CDR3 is 11 amino acids long. J gave up 13 bases and V 6 bases, and 4 bases lay outside the gene matches. The germline V gene encodes CDR1 MDHEN and CDR2 SYDVKM. CDR3 sequence reads: CASSWTSEQFF. CDR3 in DNA: TGTGCCAGCAGCTGGACTAGCGAACAGTTCTTC.

V usage is TRBV10-1 and J usage is TRBJ2-7; D unresolved. With 4 bases removed from V and 3 bases from J, the gap between germline ends came to 10 bases. Germline CDR1 reads WNHNN; CDR2 reads SYGVQD (reference sequence). The CDR3 covers 13 residues. This chain's CDR3 is CASSVSPGYEQYF. CDR3 sequence (DNA): TGCGCCAGCAGTGTTTCCCCGGGCTACGAGCAGTACTTC.

This chain links TRBV6-4 with TRBJ2-1; D is possibly TRBD2 (5 bases). Per germline, CDR1 MRHNA and CDR2 SNTAGT. This CDR3 region has 15 residues. Trimming removed 3 bases at V and 0 bases at J, with 9 bases between. DNA of the CDR3: TGTGCCAGCAGTGATGGGGAGAGCTCCTACAATGAGCAGTTCTTC. This sequence encodes CASSDGESSYNEQFF.

This rearrangement joins TRBV9 to TRBJ1-3; TRBD1 matches at 7 bases. This CDR3 has 18 residues. The ends lost 3 bases at V and 0 bases at J; junction bases unmatched: 12. Per germline, CDR1 SGDLS and CDR2 YYNGEE. CDR3 bases: TGTGCCAGCAGCGGTATCACAGGGGAGAGGGGCTCTGGAAACACCATATATTTT. Its protein product is CASSGITGERGSGNTIYF.

The V call is TRBV11-3, the J call TRBJ1-6; TRBD1 agrees at 9 bases. Germline V gives CDR1 SGHNT, CDR2 YENEEA. This CDR3 region has 18 residues. Losses at the gene ends were 0 bases for V and 6 bases for J; bases not matched to a gene: 9. CDR3 DNA: TGTGCCAGCAGCTTAGACGTCGATCAGGACAGGGGTAATTCACCCCTCCACTTT. Protein sequence: CASSLDVDQDRGNSPLHF.

A note on this clone: At one of its ends the junction is not consistent with the germline gene, which may arise from a read error. This sample includes further DNA sequences coding for the same CDR3. The chain has TRBV4-2 and TRBJ1-1, with D possibly matching TRBD1 (6 bases). The CDR3 has 14 amino acids. Germline assignment: CDR1 LGHNA and CDR2 YNFKEQ. CDR3 amino acids: CASSRNRENTEAFF. Written as DNA, the CDR3 is TGTGCCAGTAGCCGAAACAGGGAGAACACTGAAGCTTTCTTT.

This sequence joins TRBV13 and TRBJ2-7; D gene unclear. From germline, CDR1 is PRHDT and CDR2 FYEKMQ (reference sequence). The CDR3 totals 13 residues. The V end was cut by 1 base, the J end by 6 bases, with 10 bases between. CDR3 in DNA: TGTGCCAGCAGCTTAGCCCCGGTGGTCGAGCAGTACTTC. It translates to CASSLAPVVEQYF. The full variable domain, rest sourced from reference TRBV13 and TRBJ2-7, is AAGVIQSPRHLIKEKRETATLKCYPIPRHDTVYWYQQGPGQDPQFLISFYEKMQSDKGSIPDRFSAQQFSDYHSELNMSSLELGDSALYFCASSLAPVVEQYFGPGTRLTVT.

J is TRBJ1-5 and V is TRBV5-8, with D possibly matching TRBD1 (5 bases). The length of the CDR3 is 15 residues. Germline V lookup: CDR1 SGHTS, CDR2 YDEGEE. The V and J ends lost 0 bases and 5 bases respectively, with 12 bases between them. CDR3 residues: CASSLARQPDQPQHF. CDR3 coding DNA: TGTGCCAGCAGCTTGGCGAGACAGCCTGATCAGCCCCAGCATTTT.

The V call is TRBV11-2, the J call TRBJ1-2; TRBD1 might be the D (5 bases). The CDR3 has 13 amino acids. Germline V lookup: CDR1 SGHAT, CDR2 FQNNGV. The germline V and J ends were trimmed by 4 bases and 4 bases, with 10 bases remaining between them. In DNA form, the CDR3 reads TGTGCCAGCAGCTCGGGACGGTTCTATGGCTACACCTTC. Translating gives CASSSGRFYGYTF.

CDR3 loop: CASSIGRDRGLAYEQYF. The CDR3 region has the DNA TGTGCCAGTAGTATAGGGCGCGACAGGGGGCTCGCCTACGAGCAGTACTTC. The chain employs TRBV19 and TRBJ2-7; 10 nucleotides align to TRBD1. Per germline, CDR1 LNHDA and CDR2 SQIVND (reference sequence). The CDR3 sequence is 17 residues long. V gave up 1 base and J gave up 2 bases; unmatched junction bases: 8.

The rearrangement uses TRBV7-9 and TRBJ2-7; D ambiguous. Trimming left V 2 bases short and J 3 bases short, with 14 bases between. This CDR3 region has 15 residues. Germline loops: CDR1 SEHNR, CDR2 FQNEAQ (reference sequence). The CDR3 DNA follows: TGTGCCAGCAGCTTACCCTATGGAGACTTCTACGAGCAGTACTTC. This sequence encodes CASSLPYGDFYEQYF.

CDR3 loop: CASGLPDRGEQYF. The CDR3 DNA reads TGTGCCAGCGGATTACCGGACAGGGGCGAGCAGTACTTC. The chain joins TRBV5-6 to TRBJ2-7, with 9 bases matching TRBD1. Germline CDR1 is SGHDT and CDR2 is YYEEEE. J gave up 6 bases and V 7 bases, and 8 bases lay outside the gene matches. This CDR3 contains 13 residues.

The chain has TRBV19 and TRBJ2-7; the D gene is possibly TRBD1 (5 bases). The CDR3 length is 15 residues. Germline V gene sequence: CDR1 LNHDA, CDR2 SQIVND (reference sequence). Trimming pared 4 bases from V and 0 bases from J, leaving 13 bases between. The CDR3 here is CASSTGHMSSYEQYF. CDR3 DNA sequence: TGTGCCAGTAGTACCGGACATATGAGCTCCTACGAGCAGTACTTC.

This chain links TRBV19 with TRBJ2-3, with D perhaps matching TRBD2 (5 bases). Trimming shortened V by 1 base and J by 4 bases, and 12 bases separated the two germline ends. The CDR3 contains 15 residues. Germline V CDR1 and CDR2: LNHDA, SQIVND (reference sequence). CDR3 in amino acids: CASSIVASLADTQYF. The DNA of the CDR3 is TGTGCCAGTAGTATAGTGGCTAGCTTGGCAGATACGCAGTATTTT.

This chain links TRBV10-3 with TRBJ1-1, with no clear D. Germline loops: CDR1 ENHRY, CDR2 SYGVKD. This CDR3 has 13 amino acids. The V gene lost 6 bases and the J gene lost 1 base, with 9 bases spanning the gap. CDR3 protein: CAIRRDTNTEAFF. The DNA of the CDR3 is TGTGCCATCAGGCGCGACACGAACACTGAAGCTTTCTTT.